This T cell receptor beta chain was retrieved from a study of blood T cells in healthy people across ages. The germline gives CDR1 SGHTA, CDR2 FQGNSA. This CDR3 comprises 17 residues. Germline trimming cut 5 bases from V and 7 bases from J; bases unmatched to any gene: 12. This clonotype was counted at least ten times. For the second PCR, which ran for roughly 6 to 12 cycles, a sample-barcoded 5' primer and a J-beta primer mix were used. Carrying 12 random nucleotides, a template-switch adaptor labeled each individual cDNA molecule. MiXCR was run by TCRdb on the 5' RACE reads, yielding one entry per CDR3 protein. Among about 640,000 distinct CDR3 sequences, about 30% were seen once, and the ten largest hold approximately 15%. PBMCs were isolated at a quantity of at least 6.5 million per sample.

The specimen was blood. The rearrangement joins TRBV7-2 to TRBJ2-4; 12 bases match TRBD2. The receptor was isolated from a woman older than 75 in good health. The CDR3 region is CASSTLLAGGGGNIQYF. For the CDR3, the DNA is TGTGCCAGCAGCACCCTACTAGCGGGGGGCGGCGGTAACATTCAGTACTTC.